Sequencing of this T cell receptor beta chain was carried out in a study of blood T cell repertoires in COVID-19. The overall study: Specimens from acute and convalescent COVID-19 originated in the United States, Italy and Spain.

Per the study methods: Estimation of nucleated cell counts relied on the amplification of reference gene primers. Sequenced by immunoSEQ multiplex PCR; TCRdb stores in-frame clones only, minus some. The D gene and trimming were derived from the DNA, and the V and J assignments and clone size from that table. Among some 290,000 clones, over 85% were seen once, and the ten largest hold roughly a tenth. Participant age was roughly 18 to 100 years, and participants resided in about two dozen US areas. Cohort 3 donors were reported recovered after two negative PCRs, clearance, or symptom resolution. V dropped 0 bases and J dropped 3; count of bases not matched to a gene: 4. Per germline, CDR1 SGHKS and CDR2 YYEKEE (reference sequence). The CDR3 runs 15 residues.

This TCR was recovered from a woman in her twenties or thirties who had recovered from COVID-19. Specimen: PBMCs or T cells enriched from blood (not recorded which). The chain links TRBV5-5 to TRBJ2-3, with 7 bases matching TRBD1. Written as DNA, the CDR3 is TGTGCCAGCAGCTTGGAGGGGGCTTTTACAGATACGCAGTATTTT. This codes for CASSLEGAFTDTQYF.